The clone carrying this T cell receptor beta chain was counted a few times. The CDR3 sequence is 12 residues long. Germline-derived CDR1 and CDR2 are KGHDR and SFDVKD. Trimming removed 5 bases from V and 5 bases from J, with 5 bases in between. The data stem from a study of T cells in Graves' hyperthyroidism and ophthalmopathy. TCR beta CDR3 regions were amplified from RNA transcripts. The HTBI primer set was used in a first-round RT-PCR of the TCR CDR3. MiXCR, applied by TCRdb to the multiplex PCR reads, yields one record per CDR3 protein. Of 380,000 or so distinct CDR3 sequences in the sample, about 13% are singletons; the top ten hold around 20%.

The chain employs TRBV24-1 and TRBJ2-2; no reliable D call. The sequencing sample was made of blood. This receptor was identified in a man younger than 45 with Graves' hyperthyroidism that later progressed to Graves' ophthalmopathy. The CDR3, as DNA: TGTGCCACCAGTGCAGGAACCGGGGAGCTGTTTTTT. Translation gives CATSAGTGELFF.